A selection of T cell receptor beta chains follows, all from one sample in a study of cytomegalovirus exposure and HLA in healthy donors. Data came from immunoSEQ multiplex PCR; TCRdb stores just in-frame clones and leaves some out. Here the sample spans 120,000 or so clones, around 85% being singletons. The sequenced sample was PBMCs. The source is a man aged 18-30 years in good health and CMV-seropositive. Both conserved end residues are trimmed from each CDR3. The listing skips clone size in some rows; elsewhere it reads once, few, many or a size class.

V	size	J	CDR3
TRBV6-6	.	TRBJ1-1	ASSYSGRGGNTEAF
TRBV19	.	TRBJ2-5	ASSWASGGIKQETQY
TRBV5-1	.	TRBJ2-3	ASSLGQGDTDTQY
TRBV7-2	.	TRBJ1-3	ASSPPSGLFSGNTIY
TRBV5-1	.	TRBJ2-1	ASSLVPGNEQF
TRBV7-2	once	TRBJ1-4	ASSSGQGATNEKLF
TRBV11-2	.	TRBJ2-3	ASSGTSGSADTQY
TRBV30	.	TRBJ1-4	AWSGDRAGEKLF
TRBV6-5	.	TRBJ1-2	ASSPTRDGYT
TRBV5-1	.	TRBJ2-2	ASSPKVTVNTGELF
TRBV7-8	.	TRBJ2-5	ASSSPRGHQETQY
TRBV5-1	.	TRBJ2-1	ASSLVLAGGTTSYNEQF
TRBV5-1	.	TRBJ1-6	ASSLGGQNSPLH
TRBV7-8	.	TRBJ2-7	ASSNRDRAHYEQY
TRBV19	.	TRBJ1-5	ASSIGGGTGGNQPQH
TRBV4-1	.	TRBJ1-5	ASSQDLGFPGQVNQPQH
TRBV15	.	TRBJ1-2	ATSRDYNEGIYGYT
TRBV11-2	.	TRBJ1-2	ASSRLTGQDYGYT
TRBV7-9	.	TRBJ1-3	ASSLKLTPRSPNTIY
TRBV19	.	TRBJ2-7	ASSKALPYEQY
TRBV5-5	few	TRBJ2-3	ASSSTPPGDTQY
TRBV11-1	.	TRBJ2-5	ASSLAAVQETQY
TRBV7-9	.	TRBJ1-3	ASSPDRSTGNTIY
TRBV15	.	TRBJ1-1	ATSRGSDSHSEAF
TRBV5-1	.	TRBJ2-7	ASSLGLGQHYEQY
TRBV5-1	.	TRBJ1-6	ASSLAVDLGSPLH
TRBV6-1	.	TRBJ1-4	ASSGGTGSEKLF
TRBV2	.	TRBJ1-2	ASSRDSLGSNYGYT
TRBV30	.	TRBJ2-7	AWRGLYEQY
TRBV2	.	TRBJ2-4	ASSDRSRYENIQY
TRBV6-6	.	TRBJ2-1	ASSTPAGGHYNEQF
TRBV7-9	.	TRBJ2-1	ASSLRPLGAYNEQF
TRBV4-1	.	TRBJ2-7	ASSQGQGNYYEQY
TRBV19	.	TRBJ2-2	ASSIGRGFPGELF
TRBV6-1	.	TRBJ1-2	ASSEAAAGANYGYT